This T cell receptor beta chain appears in the sequencing data of a study of control samples from healthy donors and cancer patients. Data came from immunoSEQ multiplex PCR; TCRdb stores just in-frame clones and leaves some out. In the table there are under 60,000 clones, about 93% of which are singletons. V lost 1 base and J 6 bases, leaving 12 bases between the germline ends. The CDR3 loop spans 14 amino acids. Germline lookup yields CDR1 SEHNR and CDR2 FQNEAQ (reference sequence). V and J are TRBV7-9 and TRBJ1-2, with D unclear. The receptor was derived from a man aged 30-40 years in good health. Sequences were obtained from blood. The CDR3 sequence: CASSLGLTEDGYTF. The CDR3 DNA follows: TGTGCCAGCAGCTTAGGACTAACGGAGGATGGCTACACCTTC.